The following is a TCR beta chain sequence with its context. Trimming took off 1 base at V and 7 bases at J, with 9 bases between the two ends. CDR1 is SGHNT and CDR2 is YYREEE in the germline V gene (reference sequence). This CDR3 is 13 amino acids long. The protocol was immunoSEQ multiplex PCR, while the TCRdb copy is restricted to in-frame clones and leaves out a portion. Here the sample spans 45,000 to 55,000 clones, around 92% being singletons. The source of the sample is a study of T cell changes during pregnancy in multiple sclerosis. Sequenced here: peripheral blood, sampled in the third trimester of pregnancy. The chain links TRBV5-4 to TRBJ2-1; a possible D gene is TRBD2 (6 bases). This clonotype was sampled from a female donor with multiple sclerosis, enrolled in a pregnancy study. The CDR3 spells CASSLPGRNEQFF. CDR3 DNA: TGTGCCAGCAGCTTGCCAGGGAGGAATGAGCAGTTCTTC.